Shown below are 2 T cell receptor beta chains from a single sample sequenced in a study of blood T cell repertoires in COVID-19. Profiled with immunoSEQ multiplex PCR; TCRdb holds only in-frame clones, not every one. The table includes 46,000 or so clones, roughly nine tenths detected once. The sequenced sample consisted of peripheral blood. The receptors stem from a man between 65 and 85 years old with active COVID-19.

This rearrangement joins TRBV5-1 to TRBJ2-3, with TRBD1 matching over 10 bases. The CDR3 contains 14 residues. The V and J ends lost 4 bases and 5 bases, in that order; junction bases with no gene match: 4. Germline CDR1 SGHRS, CDR2 YFSETQ. The CDR3 DNA sequence: TGCGCCAGCAGCCGAGGACAGGGGGGAGATACGCAGTATTTT. Its protein is CASSRGQGGDTQYF. The whole variable domain, remainder taken from reference TRBV5-1 and TRBJ2-3, is KAGVTQTPRYLIKTRGQQVTLSCSPISGHRSVSWYQQTPGQGLQFLFEYFSETQRNKGNFPGRFSGRQFSNSRSEMNVSTLELGDSALYLCASSRGQGGDTQYFGPGTRLTVL.

This chain links TRBV27 with TRBJ2-7, with D possibly TRBD2 on 6 matching bases. The CDR3 consists of 14 residues. The V and J ends lost 3 bases and 0 bases respectively, with 9 bases between them. CDR1 is MNHEY, CDR2 SMNVEV, per germline (reference sequence). The CDR3 DNA sequence: TGTGCCAGCAGTTTTGGGAGGAGCTCCTACGAGCAGTACTTC. Amino acid sequence: CASSFGRSSYEQYF.